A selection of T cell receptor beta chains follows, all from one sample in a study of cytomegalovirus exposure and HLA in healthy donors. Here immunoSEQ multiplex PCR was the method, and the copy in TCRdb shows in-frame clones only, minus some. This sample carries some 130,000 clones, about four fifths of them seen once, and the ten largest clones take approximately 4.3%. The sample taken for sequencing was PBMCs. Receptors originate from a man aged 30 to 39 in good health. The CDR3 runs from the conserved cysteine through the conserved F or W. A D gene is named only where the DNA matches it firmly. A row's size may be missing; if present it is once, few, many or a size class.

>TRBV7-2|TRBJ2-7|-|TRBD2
CASSGAGLTSYEQYF
TGTGCCAGCAGCGGAGCGGGGTTGACCTCCTACGAGCAGTACTTC
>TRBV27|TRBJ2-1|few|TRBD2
CASSQRGTSGISEQFF
TGTGCCAGCAGTCAACGAGGGACTAGCGGGATTTCTGAGCAGTTCTTC
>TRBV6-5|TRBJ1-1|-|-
CASSDSLNTEAFF
TGTGCCAGCAGTGACAGCCTGAACACTGAAGCTTTCTTT
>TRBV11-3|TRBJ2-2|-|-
CASSLVMQGGTGELFF
TGTGCCAGCAGCTTAGTTATGCAGGGGGGAACCGGGGAGCTGTTTTTT
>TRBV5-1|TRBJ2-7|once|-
CASSLGPRDEQYF
TGCGCCAGCAGCTTGGGCCCCCGGGACGAGCAGTACTTC
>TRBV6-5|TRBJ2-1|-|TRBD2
CASSYSPGDYYNEQFF
TGTGCCAGCAGTTACTCGCCCGGGGACTACTACAATGAGCAGTTCTTC
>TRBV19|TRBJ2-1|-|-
CASRENYNEQFF
TGTGCCAGTAGGGAGAACTACAATGAGCAGTTCTTC
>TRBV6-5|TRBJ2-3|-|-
CASSSFRDTDTQYF
TGTGCCAGCAGTTCTTTCCGGGACACAGATACGCAGTATTTT
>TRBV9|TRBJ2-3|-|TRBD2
CASSELAGGVDTQYF
TGTGCCAGCAGCGAGTTAGCGGGAGGAGTGGATACGCAGTATTTT
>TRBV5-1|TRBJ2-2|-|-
CASSLDGVIGELFF
TGCGCCAGCAGCCTAGACGGAGTCATCGGGGAGCTGTTTTTT
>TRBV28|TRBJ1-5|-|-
CASSRNQPQHF
TGTGCCAGCTCCCGGAATCAGCCCCAGCATTTT
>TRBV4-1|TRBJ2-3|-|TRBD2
CASSPRLAGLTDTQYF
TGCGCCAGCAGCCCCCGACTAGCGGGACTCACAGATACGCAGTATTTT
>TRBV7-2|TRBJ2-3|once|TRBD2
CASSWSGGTDTQYF
TGTGCCAGCAGCTGGAGCGGGGGCACAGATACGCAGTATTTT
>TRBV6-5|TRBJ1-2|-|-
CASSYSSTANYGYTF
TGTGCCAGCAGTTACTCTTCGACAGCTAACTATGGCTACACCTTC
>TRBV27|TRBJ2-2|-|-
CASSLFGTNEYTGELFF
TGTGCCAGCAGTTTATTTGGGACAAACGAATACACCGGGGAGCTGTTTTTT
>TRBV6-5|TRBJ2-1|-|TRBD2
CASSSRLAGGHEQFF
TGTGCCAGCAGCTCCAGACTAGCGGGAGGTCATGAGCAGTTCTTC
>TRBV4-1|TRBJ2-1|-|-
CASSQDGEYDEQFF
TGCGCCAGCAGCCAAGATGGAGAGTACGATGAGCAGTTCTTC
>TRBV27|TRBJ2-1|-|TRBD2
CASRGDWGGRTYNEQFF
TGTGCCAGCAGAGGCGATTGGGGCGGGAGAACTTACAATGAGCAGTTCTTC
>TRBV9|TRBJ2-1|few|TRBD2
CASSVQGTGGPETNNEQFF
TGTGCCAGCAGCGTACAGGGAACGGGAGGGCCAGAAACTAACAATGAGCAGTTCTTC
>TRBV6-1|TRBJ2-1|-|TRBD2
CASSELSAGGPPEQFF
TGTGCCAGCAGTGAACTTTCGGCGGGAGGGCCTCCTGAGCAGTTCTTC
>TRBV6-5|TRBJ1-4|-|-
CASSYSTGREKLFF
TGTGCCAGCAGTTACTCGACAGGCCGGGAAAAACTGTTTTTT
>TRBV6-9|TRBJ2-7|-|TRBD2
CASSYGDYSYEQYF
TGTGCCAGCAGTTATGGGGACTACTCCTACGAGCAGTACTTC
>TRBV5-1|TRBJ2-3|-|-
CASSPRGQFMSTDTQYF
TGCGCCAGCAGCCCCCGCGGACAGTTCATGAGCACAGATACGCAGTATTTT
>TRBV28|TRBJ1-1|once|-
CGSRGNTEAFF
TGCGGAAGCCGGGGTAACACTGAAGCTTTCTTT
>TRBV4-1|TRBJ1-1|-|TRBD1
CASSQVGGMNTEAFF
TGCGCCAGCAGCCAAGTAGGGGGCATGAACACTGAAGCTTTCTTT
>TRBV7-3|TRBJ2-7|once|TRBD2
CASSFGTSGYEQYF
TGTGCCAGCAGCTTTGGGACTAGCGGCTACGAGCAGTACTTC
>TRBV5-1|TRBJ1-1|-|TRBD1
CASSPIAQGDTEAFF
TGCGCCAGCAGCCCGATCGCCCAGGGGGACACTGAAGCTTTCTTT
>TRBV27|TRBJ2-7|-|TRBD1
CASSLTGATYEQYF
TGTGCCAGCAGTTTGACAGGGGCCACCTACGAGCAGTACTTC
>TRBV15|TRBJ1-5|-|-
CATSSSEYSSNQPQHF
TGTGCCACCAGCAGTTCAGAATACAGTAGCAATCAGCCCCAGCATTTT
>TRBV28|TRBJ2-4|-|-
CASNPGHQDIQYF
TGTGCCAGCAATCCGGGACACCAAGACATTCAGTACTTC
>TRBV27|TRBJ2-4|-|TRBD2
CASSLQRGKNIQYF
TGTGCCAGCAGCCTACAGCGGGGCAAAAACATTCAGTACTTC
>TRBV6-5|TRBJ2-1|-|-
CASSLVASVGEQFF
TGTGCCAGCTCTCTGGTGGCTAGCGTTGGTGAGCAGTTCTTC
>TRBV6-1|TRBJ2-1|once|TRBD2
CASSGRTSGDYNEQFF
TGTGCCAGCAGTGGCCGGACTAGCGGGGATTACAATGAGCAGTTCTTC
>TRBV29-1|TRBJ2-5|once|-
CSVSAQETQYF
TGCAGCGTTAGCGCCCAAGAGACCCAGTACTTC
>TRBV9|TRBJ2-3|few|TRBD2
CASSASGGASGTDTQYF
TGTGCCAGCAGCGCTAGCGGGGGGGCCTCGGGCACAGATACGCAGTATTTT
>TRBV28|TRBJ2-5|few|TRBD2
CASSPGTSGRATQYF
TGTGCCAGCAGCCCCGGGACTAGCGGGAGGGCGACCCAGTACTTC
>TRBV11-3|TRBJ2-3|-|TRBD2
CASSLVGGSGSGADTQYF
TGTGCCAGCAGCTTAGTGGGAGGTAGCGGGAGCGGGGCAGATACGCAGTATTTT
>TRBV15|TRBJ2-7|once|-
CATSRDGGASSYEQYF
TGCGCCACCAGCAGAGATGGAGGGGCAAGCTCCTACGAGCAGTACTTC
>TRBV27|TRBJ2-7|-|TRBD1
CASSLGEWTGGYEQYF
TGTGCCAGCAGTTTGGGAGAATGGACAGGGGGCTACGAGCAGTACTTC
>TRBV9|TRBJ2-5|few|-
CASSVEGRTQETQYF
TGTGCCAGCAGCGTAGAGGGGCGTACTCAAGAGACCCAGTACTTC
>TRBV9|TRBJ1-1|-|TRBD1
CASSGTQGAGTEAFF
TGTGCCAGCAGCGGGACCCAGGGGGCTGGCACTGAAGCTTTCTTT
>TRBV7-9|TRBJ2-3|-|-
CASSPPSAGTDTQYF
TGTGCCAGCAGCCCCCCCAGCGCCGGCACAGATACGCAGTATTTT
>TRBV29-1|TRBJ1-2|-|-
CSGGTNDHGYTF
TGCAGCGGGGGGACAAACGATCATGGCTACACCTTC
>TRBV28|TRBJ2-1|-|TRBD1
CASREGQGTYNEQFF
TGTGCCAGCAGAGAAGGACAGGGGACCTACAATGAGCAGTTCTTC
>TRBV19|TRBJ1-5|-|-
CASSNTARFDQPQHF
TGTGCCAGTAGTAACACAGCCCGTTTCGATCAGCCCCAGCATTTT
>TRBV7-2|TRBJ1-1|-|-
CASSPLAFEAFF
TGTGCCAGCAGCCCTCTAGCTTTTGAAGCTTTCTTT
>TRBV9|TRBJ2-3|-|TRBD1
CASSVAPNRGDTDTQYF
TGTGCCAGCAGCGTAGCCCCCAACAGGGGGGACACAGATACGCAGTATTTT
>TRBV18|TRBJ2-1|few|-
CATSITGSNTYNEQFF
TGTGCCACGTCCATCACAGGGAGTAACACCTACAATGAGCAGTTCTTC
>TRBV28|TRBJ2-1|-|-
CASSSPGPPLDEQFF
TGTGCCAGCAGCTCCCCAGGGCCTCCTCTGGATGAGCAGTTCTTC
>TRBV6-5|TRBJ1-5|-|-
CASSYSNQGNQPQHF
TGTGCCAGCAGTTACTCGAACCAGGGCAATCAGCCCCAGCATTTT